One and the same sample provided the 8 T cell receptor beta chains below, sequenced in a study of human T cells and chemical hapten exposure. Time point defined: pre-sensitization, week 0. Treatment denoted: therapeutic diphenylcyclopropenone sensitization with weekly scalp DPC. TCRdb re-called the RACE reads with MiXCR, one entry per CDR3 protein. The sample holds around 330,000 distinct CDR3 sequences; around 5.5% are singletons and the top ten take less than 9%. The material sequenced was whole blood, taken in connection with sensitization to the hapten diphenylcyclopropenone (DPC). These receptor sequences come from a woman younger than 30 with alopecia areata. Some clones in this sample may be carry-over from other donors' samples.

In this sample, this clonotype turned up many times. J is TRBJ1-4 and V is TRBV20-1; the match to TRBD1 covers 9 bases. This CDR3 is 13 amino acids long. The V segment lost 6 bases and the J segment 8 bases; nucleotides outside the gene matches: 7. Germline V gene data show CDR1 as DFQATT and CDR2 as SNEGSKA (reference sequence). The CDR3 here is CSAGGQGEEKLFF. The CDR3 coding sequence is TGCAGTGCCGGGGGACAGGGAGAAGAAAAACTGTTTTTT.

This clonotype has a count of ten or more. The rearrangement joins TRBV18 to TRBJ1-1, with D possibly matching TRBD1 (6 bases). The CDR3 is 12 amino acids. Deletions cut 6 bases from V and 4 bases from J, with 9 bases between. The germline V gene encodes CDR1 KGHSH and CDR2 LQKENI. The CDR3 DNA reads TGTGCCAGCTCCGTACAGGGCACTGAAGCTTTCTTT. Translation gives CASSVQGTEAFF.

Remarks on this clonotype: With a much larger clone just one base away, this may be a read error. This chain joins TRBV27 and TRBJ2-7, with a possible D match to TRBD1 (6 bases). Trimming pared 7 bases from V and 2 bases from J, leaving 15 bases between. The CDR3 covers 14 residues. The germline CDR1 and CDR2 sequences are MNHEY and SMNVEV (reference sequence). The CDR3 region is CASTPQGYPYEQYF. The CDR3 nucleotides read TGTGCCAGCACCCCCCAGGGGTACCCCTACGAGCAGTACTTC.

This clonotype was picked up many times. The rearrangement links TRBV5-1 to TRBJ1-2; D is ambiguous. CDR3 size: 16 residues. CDR1 is SGHRS and CDR2 is YFSETQ in the germline V gene. Between the trimmed V and J ends, which lost 0 bases and 1 base, there was a span of 13 bases. This CDR3 is CASSLALAGVNYGYTF. CDR3 bases: TGCGCCAGCAGCTTGGCGCTTGCCGGAGTTAACTATGGCTACACCTTC.

The CDR3, as DNA: TGTGCCAGCAGTGAAAGGACAGGGGGATGGTACGAGCAGTACTTC. Translating it yields CASSERTGGWYEQYF. The chain uses TRBV6-1 and TRBJ2-7; 10 positions match TRBD1. The trim removed 2 bases at V and 4 bases at J, leaving 5 bases unmatched. Germline V gene sequence: CDR1 MNHNS, CDR2 SASEGT. The CDR3 contains 15 residues.

This clonotype was found a few times. The rearrangement links TRBV21-1 to TRBJ2-3; the table's D call TRBD1 went unverified against the DNA. TRBV21-1 is designated a pseudogene. CDR3 length equals 13 residues. CDR3 protein: CASSAGTGDTQYF. The CDR3 DNA is TGTGCCAGCAGCGCTGGGACCGGCGATACGCAGTATTTT.

The rearrangement uses TRBV18 and TRBJ2-3, with TRBD2 as a possible D gene (6 bases). Between the trimmed V and J ends, which lost 6 bases and 6 bases, there was a span of 13 bases. Germline V lookup: CDR1 KGHSH, CDR2 LQKENI. The CDR3 runs to 13 residues. The CDR3 spells CASSLLLADTQYF. CDR3 in DNA: TGTGCCAGCTCTCTCCTCCTAGCGGATACGCAGTATTTT.

The chain couples TRBV28 to TRBJ2-1; 9 bases align to TRBD1. There are 15 residues in the CDR3. The V segment lost 6 bases and the J segment 9 bases; nucleotides outside the gene matches: 12. Germline-derived CDR1 and CDR2 are MDHEN and SYDVKM. The CDR3 protein is CASSLHRQGEGEQFF. The CDR3, as DNA: TGTGCCAGCAGCCTCCATCGACAGGGGGAGGGTGAGCAGTTCTTC.